This T cell receptor beta chain was recorded in a study of blood T cell repertoires in COVID-19 (dated by TCRdb to the early 2020s). With respect to the entire study: Collaborator samples came from the United States, Italy and Spain and covered acute and convalescent phases of COVID-19. The material from the prospective study consisted of cDNA or gDNA derived from T cells, B-cell-depleted T cells, or PBMCs. The repertoires were released in a freely available public database intended as a resource for research on the immune response to SARS-CoV-2. HLA class I and class II types, where available, came from metadata supplied by the sample provider rather than from assay-based typing. Samples were obtained from the ongoing ImmuneRACE study (first 160 participants) and from over 1,000 subjects provided by 6 global collaborators. Subjects who had been exposed to COVID-19, were actively infected with it, or had recovered from it provided the deeply sampled blood TCRbeta repertoires that made up the dataset. Nearly every sample came with metadata listing a de-identified subject ID, COVID-19 status, age in years and sex.

Here is what the overall study found, with its caveats: How much clinical and demographic metadata was included differed by source and by participant, and the metadata was provided uncurated.

This clone showed up many times. There is no known antigen for this receptor. There are no base qualities to consult, and no much larger clone falls within one base. Collaborating institutions collected whole blood in K2EDTA tubes following their own protocols. Collaborator samples were shipped for TCRbeta analysis as frozen whole blood, isolated PBMCs, or DNA extracted from either sample type. The immunoSEQ Assay, a bias-controlled multiplex PCR, was used to amplify TCRbeta CDR3 regions from genomic DNA. Under the source paper's analysis protocol: The number of nucleated cells in each sample was estimated by amplification of reference gene primers within the assay. To quantify the absolute abundance of each unique TCRbeta CDR3 rearrangement, sequence reads were collapsed and filtered. For each sample, productive Simpson clonality was calculated as the square root of Simpson's diversity index across productive rearrangements. The source is immuneACCESS, and TCRdb retained only in-frame sequences with V and J called. Part of the clones is not carried over; for the studies checked, unresolved V genes explain less than half of this, and the remainder is unexplained. V and J calls and clone size are given by that table; D and trimming were obtained from the DNA. In all, the sample holds about 95,000 clones, and more than 80% of those were seen once. The ten largest clones add up to 20% to 25% of the sample.

The specimen was peripheral blood. The receptor's source is a human donor in a cohort sampled during active COVID-19.

This receptor carries the CDR3 CASSLGSGGVGLNEQYF. The nucleotide sequence reads TGCGCCAGCAGCTTGGGTAGCGGGGGCGTAGGGCTGAACGAGCAGTACTTC. The chain uses TRBV5-1 and TRBJ2-7; 9 middle bases align to TRBD2. Counted from cysteine to phenylalanine, this CDR3 has 17 amino acids. Only CDR3 DNA remains: 51 bases, in frame from the first base. The V end gives up 0 bases and the J end 5 bases, leaving 12 bases in the junction not matched to a gene. The germline V gene supplies CDR1 SGHRS and CDR2 YFSETQ.